What follows are 30 T cell receptor beta chains derived from one specimen sequenced in a study of Ad26.COV2.S vaccination and SARS-CoV-2 variants. Only in-frame clones appear in the TCRdb table, and some are missing; sequencing was by immunoSEQ multiplex PCR. Of about 420,000 clones in the sample, 88% were seen once. The treatment denotes: 15 to 20 received Ad26.COV2.S at low or high dose, single or two shots; 5 received placebo; per-sample allocation not given. After the first vaccine or placebo injection, samples were drawn on day 63. The source was peripheral blood, collected in a trial of Ad26.COV2.S vaccine versus placebo. All receptors derive from a person aged 18-60 years who received the Ad26.COV2.S COVID-19 vaccine or a placebo.

This clone came up once. This chain connects TRBV25-1 to TRBJ2-3; the D gene could be TRBD1 or TRBD2 (5 bases each). V was clipped by 2 bases and J by 6 bases, with 12 bases between them. Germline CDR1 is MGHDK and CDR2 is SYGVNS. CDR3 length: 14 amino acids. CDR3 protein: CASSESRWGDTQYF. The CDR3 DNA reads TGTGCCAGCAGTGAAAGTCGTTGGGGGGATACGCAGTATTTT.

The V gene is TRBV6-1, the J gene TRBJ1-1; no clear D. Germline V gene sequence: CDR1 MNHNS, CDR2 SASEGT. The CDR3 consists of 14 residues. Between the trimmed V and J ends, which lost 2 bases and 2 bases, there was a span of 9 bases. The CDR3 DNA sequence: TGTGCCAGCAGTGAAAGGCAGCCTAACACTGAAGCTTTCTTT. This translates into CASSERQPNTEAFF.

The chain combines TRBV2 with TRBJ1-1; a possible D gene is TRBD1 (5 bases). Trimming took off 2 bases at V and 0 bases at J, with 13 bases between the two ends. Germline values: CDR1 SNHLY, CDR2 FYNNEI. CDR3 length: 16 amino acids. In nucleotides, the CDR3 is TGTGCCAGCAGTGAAAAAGGGGTAGACATGAACACTGAAGCTTTCTTT. This encodes CASSEKGVDMNTEAFF.

The chain has TRBV5-6 and TRBJ1-2, with D possibly being TRBD1 (5 bases). The V gene's germline CDR1 is SGHDT and CDR2 YYEEEE. V was trimmed by 2 bases and J by 8 bases, leaving 10 bases between them. The CDR3 is made up of 12 amino acids. CDR3 amino acids: CASSFKGPGYTF. Here the CDR3 DNA reads TGTGCCAGCAGCTTCAAGGGGCCGGGCTACACCTTC.

The chain carries TRBV28 and TRBJ1-1; 10 bases match TRBD1. Trimming removed 7 bases from V and 3 bases from J; junction bases left unmatched: 5. Germline V gives CDR1 MDHEN, CDR2 SYDVKM. The CDR3 has 14 residues. The CDR3 spells CASTRQGADTEAFF. The DNA of the CDR3 is TGTGCCAGCACCAGACAGGGGGCGGACACTGAAGCTTTCTTT.

The J gene is TRBJ1-1, the V gene TRBV7-8; D unresolved. Per germline, CDR1 SGHVS and CDR2 FQNEAQ. The CDR3 sequence is 13 residues long. Trimming cost V 0 bases and J 8 bases, with 10 bases left between them. CDR3 protein: CASSLAGRSEAFF. The CDR3 bases are TGTGCCAGCAGCTTAGCTGGCAGATCGGAAGCTTTCTTT. Full variable domain (outside the CDR3, taken from reference TRBV7-8 and TRBJ1-1): GAGVSQSPRYKVAKRGQDVALRCDPISGHVSLFWYQQALGQGPEFLTYFQNEAQLDKSGLPSDRFFAERPEGSVSTLKIQRTQQEDSAVYLCASSLAGRSEAFFGQGTRLTVV.

The chain's CDR3 is CASSQQGPSTQYF. The CDR3 bases are TGTGCCAGCAGCCAACAAGGCCCTTCTACGCAGTATTTT. The V and J genes are TRBV4-2 and TRBJ2-3; D is uncertain. The germline gives CDR1 LGHNA, CDR2 YNFKEQ. The germline V and J ends were trimmed by 2 bases and 8 bases, with 11 bases remaining between them. The length of the CDR3 is 13 residues.

This chain links TRBV4-1 with TRBJ1-5; D is possibly TRBD1 (6 bases). V lost 0 bases and J 7 bases, leaving 13 bases between the germline ends. Germline V gene sequence: CDR1 MGHRA, CDR2 YSYEKL. The CDR3 sequence is 15 residues long. CDR3 DNA: TGCGCCAGCAGCCAAGATACGGCAGGGGAGCAGCCCCAGCATTTT. Translation gives CASSQDTAGEQPQHF.

This clone has only a few counts. The chain has TRBV7-9 and TRBJ1-5, with D tentatively TRBD1 (5 bases). Trimming took off 5 bases at V and 4 bases at J, with 12 bases between the two ends. The CDR3 length is 14 residues. Germline V gene lookup returns CDR1 SEHNR and CDR2 FQNEAQ (reference sequence). CDR3 sequence reads: CASSEGLGNQPQHF. CDR3 bases: TGTGCCAGCAGCGAGGGGCTCGGTAATCAGCCCCAGCATTTT.

The genes are TRBV4-3 and TRBJ2-3, with 8 bases aligning to TRBD2. Trimming cost V 4 bases and J 9 bases; bases outside gene matches: 6. This CDR3 region has 13 residues. From germline, CDR1 is LGHNA and CDR2 YSLEER. The CDR3: CASSLRGGETQYF. CDR3 nucleotide sequence: TGCGCCAGCAGCCTCCGGGGGGGCGAGACGCAGTATTTT.

This clone was seen only once. The chain uses TRBV6-5 and TRBJ2-7; no firm D call. The germline V and J ends were trimmed by 7 bases and 2 bases, with 15 bases remaining between them. The CDR3 loop spans 14 amino acids. Germline V gives CDR1 MNHEY, CDR2 SVGAGI. The CDR3: CASNLVHAAYEQYF. The CDR3 bases are TGTGCCAGCAATCTAGTGCACGCCGCCTACGAGCAGTACTTC.

The genes are TRBV7-2 and TRBJ1-3; D is undetermined. The V gene's germline CDR1 is SGHTA and CDR2 FQGNSA. Trimming removed 8 bases at V and 0 bases at J, with 5 bases between. The CDR3 length is 12 residues. CDR3: CASGNSGNTIYF. In nucleotides, the CDR3 is TGTGCCAGCGGAAACTCTGGAAACACCATATATTTT. The full variable domain, completed using reference TRBV7-2 and TRBJ1-3, is GAGVSQSPSNKVTEKGKDVELRCDPISGHTALYWYRQSLGQGLEFLIYFQGNSAPDKSGLPSDRFSAERTGGSVSTLTIQRTQQEDSAVYLCASGNSGNTIYFGEGSWLTVV.

The chain recombines TRBV5-4 with TRBJ1-1, with D possibly TRBD1 on 6 matching bases. The CDR3 is 14 amino acids. The ends were cut back, 3 bases at V and 8 bases at J, with 17 bases in the middle. Germline CDR1 is SGHNT and CDR2 is YYREEE (reference sequence). DNA of the CDR3: TGTGCCAGCAGCTCGGAAAAACGGACAGAGGAAGCTTTCTTT. Translation: CASSSEKRTEEAFF. Using reference TRBV5-4 and TRBJ1-1 for the parts outside the CDR3, the full variable domain is ETGVTQSPTHLIKTRGQQVTLRCSSQSGHNTVSWYQQALGQGPQFIFQYYREEENGRGNFPPRFSGLQFPNYSSELNVNALELDDSALYLCASSSEKRTEEAFFGQGTRLTVV.

The chain recombines TRBV7-9 with TRBJ1-6; D possibly corresponds to TRBD1 (5 bases). Between the trimmed V and J ends, which lost 1 base and 7 bases, there was a span of 11 bases. This CDR3 region has 15 residues. Germline V gives CDR1 SEHNR, CDR2 FQNEAQ (reference sequence). CDR3 sequence reads: CASSLVGPQNSPLHF. The CDR3 nucleotides read TGTGCCAGCAGCTTAGTGGGACCTCAAAATTCACCCCTCCACTTT.

The V gene is TRBV5-1, the J gene TRBJ2-5, with 16 positions matching TRBD2. Germline V gene sequence: CDR1 SGHRS, CDR2 YFSETQ. V gave up 4 bases and J gave up 5 bases; unmatched junction bases: 5. The CDR3 runs to 16 residues. CDR3 loop: CASSVGLAGGQETQYF. The CDR3 nucleotides are TGCGCCAGCAGCGTGGGACTAGCGGGGGGGCAGGAGACCCAGTACTTC.

The rearrangement links TRBV7-9 to TRBJ2-3; 7 bases are shared with TRBD1. The CDR3 is 15 amino acids. After removal of 5 bases from V and 2 bases from J, the junction contained 7 bases not matched to a gene. The germline gives CDR1 SEHNR, CDR2 FQNEAQ (reference sequence). This CDR3 reads CASSRTGTVTDTQYF. CDR3 in DNA: TGTGCCAGCAGCAGAACCGGGACAGTCACAGATACGCAGTATTTT.

This chain links TRBV15 with TRBJ1-1; possibly TRBD1 for D (5 bases). Germline values: CDR1 LNHNV, CDR2 YYDKDF (reference sequence). Trimming removed 6 bases at V and 2 bases at J, with 13 bases between. The CDR3 totals 14 residues. The CDR3 loop reads CATSLTALNTEAFF. The CDR3 DNA sequence: TGTGCCACCAGTTTGACAGCCTTAAACACTGAAGCTTTCTTT.

On this clone itself: Other DNA sequences within the sample encode an identical CDR3. V is TRBV15 and J is TRBJ1-3, with 9 bases aligning to TRBD1. CDR1 and CDR2 from the germline V gene are LNHNV and YYDKDF (reference sequence). The CDR3 spans 16 residues. V was clipped by 5 bases and J by 0 bases; unmatched bases: 5. CDR3 DNA: TGTGCCACCAGCCGGGACAGGGCAAACTCTGGAAACACCATATATTTT. This sequence encodes CATSRDRANSGNTIYF.

V gene TRBV7-8 combines with J gene TRBJ2-7; no clear D. Germline values: CDR1 SGHVS, CDR2 FQNEAQ. V dropped 1 base and J dropped 3 bases, with 7 bases sitting between them. The CDR3 covers 13 residues. The CDR3 sequence is CASSLGTIYEQYF. Written as DNA, the CDR3 is TGTGCCAGCAGCTTAGGGACCATCTACGAGCAGTACTTC.

This chain links TRBV19 with TRBJ1-2; 7 positions agree with TRBD1. The V gene end was trimmed by 0 bases and the J gene end by 5 bases; junction bases not matched to a gene: 6. Per the germline V gene, CDR1 is LNHDA and CDR2 is SQIVND (reference sequence). This CDR3 contains 15 residues. The CDR3 sequence: CASSIDGGQDYGYTF. The CDR3 nucleotides read TGTGCCAGTAGTATAGATGGCGGACAGGATTATGGCTACACCTTC.

The chain uses TRBV11-2 and TRBJ2-1, with D uncertain. Trimming took off 2 bases at V and 4 bases at J, with 3 bases between the two ends. CDR1 is SGHAT, CDR2 FQNNGV, per germline. This CDR3 contains 12 residues. CDR3 in amino acids: CASSLQYNEQFF. Here the CDR3 DNA reads TGTGCCAGCAGCTTACAATACAATGAGCAGTTCTTC.

The chain recombines TRBV25-1 with TRBJ2-5; D not certain. V gave up 8 bases and J gave up 7 bases, with 8 bases separating them. In germline, CDR1 is MGHDK, CDR2 SYGVNS. CDR3 size: 10 residues. The CDR3 DNA reads as TGTGCCAGCGGCCTGGGGACCCAGTACTTC. Translation gives CASGLGTQYF.

This chain links TRBV11-2 with TRBJ1-4, with D maybe TRBD1 (5 bases). The germline CDR1 and CDR2 sequences are SGHAT and FQNNGV. This CDR3 comprises 13 residues. V was shortened by 5 bases and J by 7 bases, with 11 bases between the two germline ends. This CDR3 is CASSLRGREKLFF. CDR3 DNA: TGTGCCAGCAGCCTGAGGGGACGTGAAAAACTGTTTTTT. The complete variable domain, with remaining parts taken from reference TRBV11-2 and TRBJ1-4, reads EAGVAQSPRYKIIEKRQSVAFWCNPISGHATLYWYQQILGQGPKLLIQFQNNGVVDDSQLPKDRFSAERLKGVDSTLKIQPAKLEDSAVYLCASSLRGREKLFFGSGTQLSVL.

With regard to this clone: This could be a read error, since a much larger clone is one nucleotide away. Within the sample, other DNA sequences also encode this same CDR3. J is TRBJ1-1 and V is TRBV12-3 or TRBV12-4; D call uncertain. The CDR3 has 13 amino acids. V lost 3 bases to trimming and J lost 1 base, with 6 bases between them. CDR3: CASSLTGNTEAFF. CDR3 sequence (DNA): TGTGCCAGCAGTTTGACTGGGAACACTGAAGCTTTCTTT.

J is TRBJ2-2 and V is TRBV3-1 (or the pseudogene TRBV3-2); D might be TRBD1 (6 bases). Trimming cost V 1 base and J 4 bases, with 13 bases left between them. Germline CDR1 is LGHDT and CDR2 is YNNKEL (reference sequence). This CDR3 comprises 16 residues. In nucleotides, the CDR3 is TGTGCCAGCAGCCAAGGGTCAGACAGGTCCACCGGGGAGCTGTTTTTT. This encodes CASSQGSDRSTGELFF.

This clone was picked up one time. This sequence joins TRBV18 and TRBJ2-7, with D perhaps TRBD1 (6 bases). Germline assignment: CDR1 KGHSH and CDR2 LQKENI. The CDR3 has 16 residues. V was cut by 1 base and J by 1 base, with 14 bases left in between. This CDR3 reads CASSPRLGQRSYEQYF. As DNA, the CDR3 is TGTGCCAGCTCACCACGGCTAGGACAGAGATCCTACGAGCAGTACTTC.

A single count supports this clone. The V gene is TRBV28, the J gene TRBJ2-7; 11 bases map to TRBD2. CDR3 length: 15 residues. Germline loops: CDR1 MDHEN, CDR2 SYDVKM. The ends lost 7 bases at V and 0 bases at J; junction bases unmatched: 5. DNA of the CDR3: TGTGCCAGCACCGTGGGGACTAGCGGCTCCTACGAGCAGTACTTC. It encodes CASTVGTSGSYEQYF.

The chain combines TRBV5-1 with TRBJ2-5; perhaps D is TRBD1 or TRBD2 (6 bases each). CDR1 is SGHRS, CDR2 YFSETQ, per germline. The CDR3 extends over 16 amino acids. Trimming stripped 1 base from V and 2 bases from J, with 15 bases between. CDR3 in amino acids: CASSLNRGQVQETQYF. The CDR3 nucleotides are TGCGCCAGCAGCTTGAATCGGGGGCAAGTTCAAGAGACCCAGTACTTC.

V usage is TRBV11-3 and J usage is TRBJ2-1, with no clear D. Per the germline V gene, CDR1 is SGHNT and CDR2 is YENEEA. The V end was cut by 0 bases, the J end by 3 bases, with 9 bases between. This CDR3 is 15 amino acids long. CDR3 region: CASSLDLRNYNEQFF. CDR3 DNA sequence: TGTGCCAGCAGCTTAGATCTCCGCAACTACAATGAGCAGTTCTTC.

This rearrangement joins TRBV27 to TRBJ2-7; a possible D gene is TRBD2 (7 bases). The CDR3 is made up of 14 amino acids. V was clipped by 4 bases and J by 4 bases, with 14 bases between them. Germline CDR1 reads MNHEY; CDR2 reads SMNVEV (reference sequence). The CDR3, as DNA: TGTGCCAGCAGTTGGGCGGGGGACAAGTACGAGCAGTACTTC. Its translation is CASSWAGDKYEQYF.